Each of the 24 T cell receptor beta chains below was sequenced from the same sample in a study of T cells in Graves' hyperthyroidism and ophthalmopathy. There were TCR beta CDR3 regions amplified from RNA transcripts. First-round RT-PCR with HTBI primers amplified the TCR CDR3 region. One entry per CDR3 protein, called by TCRdb with MiXCR from the multiplex PCR reads. This table has hundreds of thousands of distinct CDR3 sequences, about 16% appearing once. Sequencing was carried out using blood. All receptors derive from a woman aged 25-40 years with Graves' hyperthyroidism.

This clonotype was observed a handful of times. V usage is TRBV27 and J usage is TRBJ2-7, with D perhaps TRBD1 (5 bases). Between the trimmed V and J ends, which lost 3 bases and 2 bases, there was a span of 20 bases. Germline V gene lookup returns CDR1 MNHEY and CDR2 SMNVEV (reference sequence). The CDR3 extends over 17 amino acids. CDR3 sequence reads: CASSFSTVRSIPYEQYF. As DNA, the CDR3 is TGTGCCAGCAGTTTTTCGACAGTCCGCTCAATCCCCTACGAGCAGTACTTC.

This clonotype has more than one count but fewer than ten. The V call is TRBV6-2 or TRBV6-3, the J call TRBJ2-2; D unclear. The CDR3 extends over 15 amino acids. From germline, CDR1 is MNHEY and CDR2 SVGEGT. V lost 4 bases, J lost 7 bases, and 16 bases lay in between. CDR3 bases: TGTGCCAGCAGTTTAGTCCCTTTCAGTATCGGGGAGCTGTTTTTT. Protein sequence: CASSLVPFSIGELFF.

The chain has TRBV9 and TRBJ2-1; no clear D. CDR3 length: 11 amino acids. Trimming removed 7 bases at V and 7 bases at J, with 9 bases between. Germline loops: CDR1 SGDLS, CDR2 YYNGEE. CDR3 DNA sequence: TGTGCCAGCGGAAGCTGGAATGAGCAGTTCTTC. Amino acid sequence: CASGSWNEQFF. Based on the CDR3 plus reference TRBV9 and TRBJ2-1, the full variable domain is DSGVTQTPKHLITATGQRVTLRCSPRSGDLSVYWYQQSLDQGLQFLIQYYNGEERAKGNILERFSAQQFPDLHSELNLSSLELGDSALYFCASGSWNEQFFGPGTRLTVL.

The chain combines TRBV20-1 with TRBJ2-1; the D call may be TRBD1 or TRBD2 (5 bases each). The length of the CDR3 is 15 residues. Germline assignment: CDR1 DFQATT and CDR2 SNEGSKA (reference sequence). V was trimmed by 2 bases and J by 3 bases, leaving 14 bases between them. The CDR3 sequence: CSARPGTRRYNEQFF. In nucleotides, the CDR3 is TGCAGTGCTAGACCCGGGACCAGACGCTACAATGAGCAGTTCTTC.

This rearrangement joins TRBV7-9 to TRBJ2-5, with TRBD2 matching 8 bases. The CDR3 sequence is 13 residues long. J was trimmed by 5 bases and V by 6 bases; bases with no gene match: 5. CDR1 is SEHNR and CDR2 is FQNEAQ in the germline V gene (reference sequence). For the CDR3, the DNA is TGTGCCAGCAGGACTAGCGATCTGGAGACCCAGTACTTC. It yields the protein CASRTSDLETQYF.

This clonotype showed up many times. V and J are TRBV29-1 and TRBJ2-3, with unresolved D. The CDR3 length is 14 residues. CDR1 SQVTM and CDR2 ANQGSEA come from the germline V gene. V was cut by 5 bases and J by 1 base, with 13 bases left in between. The CDR3 DNA is TGCAGCGTTCGCCTCCCCGAGGGCACAGATACGCAGTATTTT. This translates into CSVRLPEGTDTQYF.

The rearrangement joins TRBV28 to TRBJ1-3; D is possibly TRBD1 (6 bases). CDR3 length equals 16 residues. From germline, CDR1 is MDHEN and CDR2 SYDVKM. Trimming took off 6 bases at V and 0 bases at J, with 15 bases between the two ends. CDR3 protein: CASSGGGLSSGNTIYF. The DNA for the CDR3 is TGTGCCAGCAGCGGCGGGGGCCTGAGCTCTGGAAACACCATATATTTT.

This clonotype was detected many times. This chain links TRBV20-1 with TRBJ2-1, with TRBD2 identical over 12 bases. The CDR3 runs to 14 residues. J lost 6 bases, V lost 6 bases, and 6 bases had no gene match. Germline loops: CDR1 DFQATT, CDR2 SNEGSKA (reference sequence). The CDR3 DNA follows: TGCAGTGCCCACCGACTAGCGGGAGTCAATGAGCAGTTCTTC. Protein product: CSAHRLAGVNEQFF.

Only a few counts were recorded for this clonotype. The V and J genes are TRBV20-1 and TRBJ2-1; 10 bases map to TRBD2. V trimming: 6 bases; J trimming: 6 bases; junction bases outside the gene matches: 14. The CDR3 contains 16 residues. CDR1 DFQATT and CDR2 SNEGSKA come from the germline V gene (reference sequence). CDR3 protein: CSAAGTSVSGSNEQFF. Here the CDR3 DNA reads TGCAGTGCCGCCGGGACTAGCGTATCGGGGTCCAATGAGCAGTTCTTC.

This clonotype showed up just a few times. The chain couples TRBV5-6 to TRBJ1-1, with D uncertain. The germline V and J ends were trimmed by 3 bases and 6 bases, with 6 bases remaining between them. Germline-derived CDR1 and CDR2 are SGHDT and YYEEEE. This CDR3 has 11 residues. CDR3 residues: CASSYGSEAFF. For the CDR3, the DNA is TGTGCCAGCAGCTATGGTTCTGAAGCTTTCTTT.

In its sample, this clonotype was seen a few times. This chain connects TRBV20-1 to TRBJ2-6; no definite D call. V shed 0 bases and J shed 0 bases, with 15 bases lying between them. The CDR3 has 18 residues. Germline assignment: CDR1 DFQATT and CDR2 SNEGSKA (reference sequence). DNA for the CDR3: TGCAGTGCTAGAGACGGCGGCGCAGCCAGCTCTGGGGCCAACGTCCTGACTTTC. Translating it yields CSARDGGAASSGANVLTF.

This clonotype was detected ten times or more. The chain employs TRBV5-1 and TRBJ2-3; 12 nucleotides align to TRBD2. Losses at the gene ends were 4 bases for V and 5 bases for J; bases not matched to a gene: 8. The CDR3 has 16 residues. The germline gives CDR1 SGHRS, CDR2 YFSETQ. CDR3 in DNA: TGCGCCAGCAGCGGTCTAGCGGGAGGGTCGAGAGATACGCAGTATTTT. This translates into CASSGLAGGSRDTQYF.

This sequence joins TRBV5-1 and TRBJ2-1; no firm D call. Trimming removed 2 bases from V and 6 bases from J, with 9 bases in between. The germline gives CDR1 SGHRS, CDR2 YFSETQ. The CDR3 is 13 amino acids. The CDR3 DNA reads as TGCGCCAGCAGCTTAAGTCCCAGCAATGAGCAGTTCTTC. Encoded protein: CASSLSPSNEQFF. Together with reference TRBV5-1 and TRBJ2-1, the CDR3 gives the full variable domain: KAGVTQTPRYLIKTRGQQVTLSCSPISGHRSVSWYQQTPGQGLQFLFEYFSETQRNKGNFPGRFSGRQFSNSRSEMNVSTLELGDSALYLCASSLSPSNEQFFGPGTRLTVL.

This clonotype was observed a few times. An end of the junction does not agree with germline; a read error may underlie this. The rearrangement joins TRBV5-1 to TRBJ1-1; maybe TRBD1 (5 bases). CDR3 size: 15 residues. CDR1 SGHRS and CDR2 YFSETQ come from the germline V gene. CDR3 coding DNA: TGTGCCAGCAGCGTCGGGGCAGTTAGGAACACTGAAGCTTTCTTT. Its translation: CASSVGAVRNTEAFF.

This clonotype has just a few counts. The chain has TRBV5-1 and TRBJ2-2; either TRBD1 or TRBD2 may supply D (5 bases each). V dropped 4 bases and J dropped 6 bases, with 10 bases sitting between them. This CDR3 is 13 amino acids long. The germline CDR1 and CDR2 sequences are SGHRS and YFSETQ. CDR3 sequence: CASSAGTAGELFF. The CDR3 DNA is TGCGCCAGCAGCGCTGGGACGGCCGGGGAGCTGTTTTTT.

The chain links TRBV18 to TRBJ1-4; the D gene is possibly TRBD1 (5 bases). Germline V gives CDR1 KGHSH, CDR2 LQKENI. The CDR3 contains 15 residues. V lost 2 bases to trimming and J lost 5 bases, with 12 bases between them. In nucleotides, the CDR3 is TGTGCCAGCTCACCATGGGCAGGGAAAAATGAAAAACTGTTTTTT. It encodes CASSPWAGKNEKLFF.

This clonotype has more than one count but fewer than ten. V gene TRBV6-2 or TRBV6-3 combines with J gene TRBJ2-1; D is possibly TRBD1 or TRBD2 (6 bases each). The length of the CDR3 is 12 residues. CDR1 and CDR2 from the germline V gene are MNHEY and SVGEGT. V lost 6 bases to trimming and J lost 10 bases, with 13 bases between them. The CDR3 DNA follows: TGTGCCAGCAGCACTAGGGGGGTGGAGCAGTTCTTC. Translating it yields CASSTRGVEQFF.

This clonotype was seen at least ten times. This chain joins TRBV7-3 and TRBJ1-6; 7 positions match TRBD1. Germline-derived CDR1 and CDR2 are SGHTA and FQGTGA. The CDR3 covers 15 residues. V dropped 5 bases and J dropped 5; count of bases not matched to a gene: 6. In nucleotides, the CDR3 is TGTGCCAGCAGCCGCACGGGACAGAATAATTCACCCCTCCACTTT. It translates to CASSRTGQNNSPLHF.

This clonotype was seen many times. The chain recombines TRBV3-1 with TRBJ1-2, with D possibly being TRBD1 (5 bases). The CDR3 has 13 amino acids. Trimming stripped 4 bases from V and 4 bases from J, with 10 bases between. CDR1 and CDR2 (germline): LGHDT, YNNKEL (reference sequence). CDR3 loop: CASSPRGSYGYTF. The CDR3 DNA follows: TGTGCCAGCAGCCCGAGGGGAAGCTATGGCTACACCTTC.

A single count supports this clonotype. This chain links TRBV12-3 or TRBV12-4 with TRBJ1-6; unclear D gene. The CDR3 length is 13 residues. V shed 6 bases and J shed 5 bases, with 8 bases lying between them. The CDR3 coding sequence is TGTGCCAGCAGGCGGGTCGATAATTCACCCCTCCACTTT. Translated, it gives CASRRVDNSPLHF.

This clonotype has at least ten counts. The chain couples TRBV11-2 to TRBJ2-3; possibly TRBD1 for D (7 bases). In germline, CDR1 is SGHAT, CDR2 FQNNGV. V was trimmed by 5 bases and J by 2 bases, leaving 20 bases between them. This CDR3 contains 17 residues. The CDR3, as DNA: TGTGCCAGCAGCACGGAGGGGGCGAGCCACGCCACAGATACGCAGTATTTT. Encoded protein: CASSTEGASHATDTQYF.

This clonotype was observed many times. V gene TRBV20-1 combines with J gene TRBJ2-7, with a tentative D call TRBD2 (5 bases). The germline V gene has CDR1 DFQATT and CDR2 SNEGSKA (reference sequence). Trimming pared 6 bases from V and 3 bases from J, leaving 12 bases between. The CDR3 is 12 amino acids. The CDR3 loop reads CSAPVLGYEQYF. DNA for the CDR3: TGCAGTGCGCCCGTACTAGGCTACGAGCAGTACTTC.

As regards this clonotype: Being one base from a much bigger clone, this may be a read error. V gene TRBV7-3 combines with J gene TRBJ2-1; 7 bases agree with TRBD2. The CDR3 extends over 15 amino acids. The germline V gene has CDR1 SGHTA and CDR2 FQGTGA. The CDR3 DNA reads TGTGACAGCAGCCAATTGGGACTAACCTACAATGAGCAGTTCTTC. Translated: CDSSQLGLTYNEQFF.

The chain has TRBV4-1 and TRBJ2-1; 10 bases match TRBD2. The germline gives CDR1 MGHRA, CDR2 YSYEKL. The V and J ends lost 3 bases and 6 bases, in that order; junction bases with no gene match: 5. The CDR3 is made up of 15 amino acids. CDR3 in amino acids: CASSQLAGVSNEQFF. The CDR3 coding sequence is TGCGCCAGCAGCCAGCTAGCGGGAGTCAGCAATGAGCAGTTCTTC.